This is a list of T cell receptor beta chains from one sample in a study of blood T cell repertoires in COVID-19. Assay used: immunoSEQ multiplex PCR; TCRdb lists only in-frame clones, some missing. The sample has 140,000 to 150,000 clones, around nine tenths seen once. Sequencing was done on a sample of peripheral blood. The receptors were sampled from a woman in her forties or fifties with active or convalescent COVID-19. CDR3s include the opening cysteine and the closing phenylalanine or tryptophan. Fields, in order: clone size, V gene, J gene, D gene, CDR3 DNA, CDR3 protein. The D gene is left open where the match is weak. Clone size is stated in some rows and not others, as once, few, many or a class when expanded.

.	TRBV4-2	TRBJ1-2	.	TGTGCCAGCAGCCAAGAGGCAGGGGCATATGGCTACACCTTC	CASSQEAGAYGYTF
few	TRBV7-2	TRBJ1-1	.	TGTGCCAGCAGCTTTTCTGTGAACACTGAAGCTTTCTTT	CASSFSVNTEAFF
.	TRBV5-4	TRBJ1-4	TRBD1	TGTGCCAGCAGCTTACCGGGACAGGGCGAAAAACTGTTTTTT	CASSLPGQGEKLFF
.	TRBV27	TRBJ1-2	TRBD1	TGTGCCAGCAGTCCCGGGACAGGGGCGCTCGGCTACACCTTC	CASSPGTGALGYTF
.	TRBV24-1	TRBJ2-7	TRBD1	TGTGCCACCAGTGTGGGGGACAGAAACGAGCAGTACTTC	CATSVGDRNEQYF
.	TRBV7-9	TRBJ2-1	TRBD2	TGTGCCAGCAGCTTAACTCGCGGGGGGGCCTTCACTTACAATGAGCAGTTCTTC	CASSLTRGGAFTYNEQFF
.	TRBV6-5	TRBJ1-2	.	TGTGCCAGCAGTTACTCCCCACAGGCGAACTATGGCTACACCTTC	CASSYSPQANYGYTF
.	TRBV9	TRBJ1-3	.	TGTGCCAGCAGCGTGGGAGACGGTTACTCTGGAAACACCATATATTTT	CASSVGDGYSGNTIYF
.	TRBV28	TRBJ1-2	.	TGTGCCAGCAGTCCCGCGGGCGGGGCTCCGTCCTATGGCTACACCTTC	CASSPAGGAPSYGYTF
.	TRBV5-6	TRBJ2-7	.	TGTGCCAGCAGCTTCCTCCAGGGTCCTACCTACGAGCAGTACTTC	CASSFLQGPTYEQYF
.	TRBV18	TRBJ1-4	.	TGTGCCAGCTCACCAAGCCTAAATGAAAAACTGTTTTTT	CASSPSLNEKLFF
.	TRBV24-1	TRBJ2-2	.	TGTGCCACCAGTGACTTTACAGGGTCCGGGGAGCTGTTTTTT	CATSDFTGSGELFF
.	TRBV5-4	TRBJ2-3	TRBD2	TGTGCCAGCAGCCCGGGAGGGGGGACCTTTGGGGTGGGTACGCAGTATTTT	CASSPGGGTFGVGTQYF
.	TRBV21-1	TRBJ2-7	.	TGTGCCAGCAGCAAGCCGGGAACCAGCTCCTACGAGCAGTACTTC	CASSKPGTSSYEQYF